These 29 T cell receptor beta chains were sequenced from one sample in a study of cytomegalovirus exposure and HLA in healthy donors. PCR was performed using 60 Vbeta and 13 Jbeta primers. Sequenced by immunoSEQ multiplex PCR; TCRdb stores in-frame clones only, minus some. The data contain 150,000 to 200,000 clones, roughly 75% of them singletons. The sequenced sample consisted of PBMCs. These receptors were obtained from a male donor in good health and CMV-seronegative.

DNA of the CDR3: TGTGCCAGCAGCATATGGGCGGGCTACGAGCAGTACTTC. It specifies CASSIWAGYEQYF. The V gene is TRBV7-2, the J gene TRBJ2-7; D possibly corresponds to TRBD2 (5 bases). V was trimmed by 5 bases and J by 3 bases, leaving 11 bases between them. This CDR3 has 13 residues. The germline CDR1 and CDR2 sequences are SGHTA and FQGNSA.

The chain links TRBV11-2 to TRBJ2-7; possible D gene TRBD1, 6 bases. V lost 2 bases, J lost 0 bases, and 8 bases lay in between. Germline V lookup: CDR1 SGHAT, CDR2 FQNNGV. The CDR3 has 14 amino acids. The CDR3, as DNA: TGTGCCAGCAGCTTAACGGACAGCTCCTACGAGCAGTACTTC. As protein: CASSLTDSSYEQYF.

The V call is TRBV7-3, the J call TRBJ1-4; D remains unclear. The CDR3 loop spans 15 amino acids. In germline, CDR1 is SGHTA, CDR2 FQGTGA. The V gene lost 4 bases and the J gene lost 5 bases, with 14 bases spanning the gap. The CDR3 sequence: CASSSHSAGNEKLFF. CDR3 coding DNA: TGTGCCAGCAGCTCCCATTCAGCGGGGAATGAAAAACTGTTTTTT.

V usage is TRBV21-1 and J usage is TRBJ1-5; TRBD1 is taken as the D call from the table, unchecked against the DNA. TRBV21-1 is a known pseudogene. This CDR3 is built from 12 residues. The CDR3 nucleotides are TGTGCTTGGGGGACAGGGGGACAGGCCCAGCATTTT. Translation gives CAWGTGGQAQHF.

The chain carries TRBV21-1 and TRBJ2-6; TRBD1, the table's D call, was not compared with the DNA. TRBV21-1 counts as a pseudogene. This CDR3 has 17 amino acids. The CDR3: CASSKRPLGDGANVLTF. The CDR3 coding sequence is TGTGCCAGCAGCAAACGCCCTTTAGGGGATGGGGCCAACGTCCTGACTTTC.

The chain uses TRBV10-3 and TRBJ2-5, with D possibly being TRBD2 (6 bases). V lost 2 bases and J lost 5, with 6 bases in between. CDR1 is ENHRY and CDR2 is SYGVKD in the germline V gene. The CDR3 runs to 12 residues. The CDR3 region is CAISEGGETQYF. The DNA for the CDR3 is TGTGCCATCAGTGAGGGGGGGGAGACCCAGTACTTC.

In DNA form, the CDR3 reads TGTGCCAGCAGTACACAGGGTCTGCGCAATCAGCCCCAGCATTTT. Translated: CASSTQGLRNQPQHF. This sequence joins TRBV6-5 and TRBJ1-5; possibly TRBD1 for D (6 bases). The CDR3 covers 15 residues. The germline CDR1 and CDR2 sequences are MNHEY and SVGAGI. Trimming pared 5 bases from V and 2 bases from J, leaving 13 bases between.

This chain links TRBV12-2 with TRBJ2-7; TRBD1 is the table's D call, not checked against the DNA. TRBV12-2 is annotated as a pseudogene. The CDR3 has 14 amino acids. The CDR3: CASRFLSGGDEQYF. The DNA of the CDR3 is TGTGCAAGTCGCTTCCTGTCAGGGGGCGACGAGCAGTACTTC.

V gene TRBV11-2 combines with J gene TRBJ2-5, with 9 nucleotides matching TRBD2. CDR3 length: 13 residues. The junction had 7 bases not matched to a gene; V was cut back by 5 bases and J by 9 bases. The germline V gene encodes CDR1 SGHAT and CDR2 FQNNGV. The CDR3 region has the DNA TGTGCCAGCAGCACCGGACTAGCGAAGGCCCAGTACTTC. Translating it yields CASSTGLAKAQYF.

This clone has more than one count but fewer than ten. This sequence joins TRBV4-1 and TRBJ1-2; D is possibly TRBD1 (5 bases). This CDR3 is built from 15 residues. Germline V gene sequence: CDR1 MGHRA, CDR2 YSYEKL. The V and J ends lost 1 base and 6 bases respectively, with 15 bases between them. The CDR3 protein is CASSQGGGAIDGYTF. The CDR3 nucleotides are TGCGCCAGCAGCCAAGGCGGAGGGGCGATAGATGGCTACACCTTC.

Turning to this clone: Germline and junction disagree at one end, which may indicate a read error. The V and J genes are TRBV19 and TRBJ2-7; 7 nucleotides agree with TRBD2. CDR1 LNHDA and CDR2 SQIVND come from the germline V gene (reference sequence). This CDR3 region has 13 residues. This CDR3 is CASSRTRDYEQYF. CDR3 sequence (DNA): TGTGCCAGCAGTAGGACTAGAGATTACGAGCAGTACTTC.

The chain couples TRBV7-8 to TRBJ2-1, with a weak D call TRBD2 (6 bases). The V gene's germline CDR1 is SGHVS and CDR2 FQNEAQ. The CDR3 totals 17 residues. Between the trimmed V and J ends, which lost 5 bases and 0 bases, there was a span of 17 bases. CDR3 DNA: TGTGCCAGCAGCCTCACGGGCGGGGTTCCCTCCTACAATGAGCAGTTCTTC. Its translation is CASSLTGGVPSYNEQFF. Full variable domain (remainder filled in from reference TRBV7-8 and TRBJ2-1): GAGVSQSPRYKVAKRGQDVALRCDPISGHVSLFWYQQALGQGPEFLTYFQNEAQLDKSGLPSDRFFAERPEGSVSTLKIQRTQQEDSAVYLCASSLTGGVPSYNEQFFGPGTRLTVL.

In its sample, this clone was seen a few times. This chain links TRBV5-1 with TRBJ2-3; the match to TRBD2 covers 14 bases. The CDR3 covers 19 residues. J was trimmed by 6 bases and V by 5 bases; bases with no gene match: 17. In germline, CDR1 is SGHRS, CDR2 YFSETQ. CDR3 coding DNA: TGCGCCAGCAGTGGATTGGGGACTAGCGGGGGTGCCCCTTCGGATACGCAGTATTTT. This encodes CASSGLGTSGGAPSDTQYF.

The rearrangement links TRBV4-1 to TRBJ2-1; possible D gene TRBD2, 7 bases. The germline V gene encodes CDR1 MGHRA and CDR2 YSYEKL. This CDR3 has 14 amino acids. Deletions cut 5 bases from V and 4 bases from J, with 12 bases between. The CDR3 spells CASSREGGYNEQFF. DNA for the CDR3: TGCGCCAGCAGCAGGGAGGGGGGGTACAATGAGCAGTTCTTC.

This clone was counted only a few times. The rearrangement uses TRBV11-2 and TRBJ2-7, with a possible D match to TRBD2 (5 bases). The germline gives CDR1 SGHAT, CDR2 FQNNGV. The CDR3 runs 17 residues. The germline V and J ends were trimmed by 5 bases and 0 bases, with 20 bases remaining between them. The CDR3 region is CASSPTLGVTASYEQYF. The CDR3 nucleotides read TGTGCCAGCAGCCCAACCCTCGGGGTTACGGCCTCCTACGAGCAGTACTTC.

The chain couples TRBV27 to TRBJ2-1, with TRBD2 identical over 11 bases. This CDR3 is 20 amino acids long. V lost 6 bases to trimming and J lost 5 bases; unmatched junction nucleotides: 21. Germline CDR1 MNHEY, CDR2 SMNVEV (reference sequence). The CDR3 loop is CASSMLEWLAGGSSNNEQFF. DNA for the CDR3: TGTGCCAGCAGCATGCTTGAGTGGCTAGCGGGGGGCTCCTCAAACAATGAGCAGTTCTTC.

CDR3 nucleotides: TGTGCCAGCAGTCCCGCCTGGGAAGGGGAGGAAACTGAAGCTTTCTTT. Its protein product is CASSPAWEGEETEAFF. The rearrangement joins TRBV28 to TRBJ1-1; possible D gene TRBD1, 5 bases. The germline V gene encodes CDR1 MDHEN and CDR2 SYDVKM. The CDR3 has 16 residues. V shed 5 bases and J shed 5 bases, with 21 bases lying between them.

The V gene is TRBV18, the J gene TRBJ2-4, with 9 nucleotides matching TRBD1. The CDR3 is 15 residues long. CDR1 is KGHSH and CDR2 is LQKENI in the germline V gene. The ends lost 5 bases at V and 4 bases at J; junction bases unmatched: 6. CDR3 nucleotides: TGTGCCAGCTCATCCCGGGACAGGGTAAAAAACATTCAGTACTTC. Translated, it gives CASSSRDRVKNIQYF.

The V and J genes are TRBV5-4 and TRBJ1-2, with TRBD1 matching over 9 bases. The CDR3 has 14 residues. The V gene's germline CDR1 is SGHNT and CDR2 YYREEE (reference sequence). V trimming: 4 bases; J trimming: 7 bases; junction bases outside the gene matches: 8. The CDR3 protein is CASSPGTGSRGYTF. Written as DNA, the CDR3 is TGTGCCAGCAGCCCTGGGACAGGGTCCCGTGGCTACACCTTC.

The J gene is TRBJ2-3, the V gene TRBV7-2; D gene unclear. Germline loops: CDR1 SGHTA, CDR2 FQGNSA. The V gene lost 4 bases and the J gene lost 2 bases, with 4 bases spanning the gap. CDR3 length: 12 residues. The CDR3 coding sequence is TGTGCCAGCAGCTCCTACACAGATACGCAGTATTTT. Translating it yields CASSSYTDTQYF. The whole variable domain, filled in from reference TRBV7-2 and TRBJ2-3, reads GAGVSQSPSNKVTEKGKDVELRCDPISGHTALYWYRQSLGQGLEFLIYFQGNSAPDKSGLPSDRFSAERTGGSVSTLTIQRTQQEDSAVYLCASSSYTDTQYFGPGTRLTVL.

This clone was observed a handful of times. This chain joins TRBV7-9 and TRBJ2-5, with 10 bases matching TRBD2. The germline CDR1 and CDR2 sequences are SEHNR and FQNEAQ (reference sequence). The V segment lost 5 bases and the J segment 4 bases; nucleotides outside the gene matches: 13. The CDR3 covers 17 residues. This CDR3 is CASSPRRLAGSGETQYF. Here the CDR3 DNA reads TGTGCCAGCAGCCCCCGAAGACTAGCGGGTTCGGGAGAGACCCAGTACTTC.

This clone was observed a handful of times. The chain links TRBV7-3 to TRBJ2-1; D possibly corresponds to TRBD1 (5 bases). This CDR3 comprises 13 residues. The germline CDR1 and CDR2 sequences are SGHTA and FQGTGA. The germline V and J ends were trimmed by 6 bases and 5 bases, with 11 bases remaining between them. CDR3 coding DNA: TGTGCCAGCAGTCCCGACAGAGACAATGAGCAGTTCTTC. Its protein product is CASSPDRDNEQFF.

This sequence joins TRBV7-8 and TRBJ2-1; tentatively, D is TRBD2 (7 bases). V lost 10 bases to trimming and J lost 2 bases, with 15 bases between them. Germline V gives CDR1 SGHVS, CDR2 FQNEAQ. CDR3 size: 14 residues. The CDR3 is CAIGGRTAYNEQFF. Here the CDR3 DNA reads TGTGCCATCGGGGGGCGGACAGCCTACAATGAGCAGTTCTTC.

The chain links TRBV15 to TRBJ1-2; 7 bases map to TRBD1. The trim removed 2 bases at V and 6 bases at J, leaving 0 bases unmatched. The CDR3 covers 12 residues. Germline CDR1 LNHNV, CDR2 YYDKDF (reference sequence). The CDR3 sequence is CATSRQGDGYTF. CDR3 sequence (DNA): TGTGCCACCAGCAGACAGGGGGATGGCTACACCTTC.

This sequence joins TRBV28 and TRBJ2-1; possibly TRBD1 for D (6 bases). There are 15 residues in the CDR3. Germline V gives CDR1 MDHEN, CDR2 SYDVKM. The V gene lost 3 bases and the J gene lost 7 bases, with 16 bases spanning the gap. The DNA for the CDR3 is TGTGCCAGCAGTTTTGGACAGAGCATTGGGAATGAGCAGTTCTTC. Translation: CASSFGQSIGNEQFF.

This clone appeared once. The V and J genes are TRBV6-1 and TRBJ2-7; TRBD2 aligns across 10 bases. The CDR3 sequence is 14 residues long. Germline V lookup: CDR1 MNHNS, CDR2 SASEGT. V gave up 7 bases and J gave up 9 bases; unmatched junction bases: 12. Written as DNA, the CDR3 is TGTGCCAGCACCGAAAGCGGGAGGGCCCGCGGGCAGTACTTC. It encodes CASTESGRARGQYF.

The chain carries TRBV28 and TRBJ1-1; D is undetermined. This CDR3 comprises 12 residues. Germline V CDR1 and CDR2: MDHEN, SYDVKM. The V and J ends lost 6 bases and 3 bases respectively, with 8 bases between them. DNA for the CDR3: TGTGCCAGCAGCCCTGAGGACACTGAAGCTTTCTTT. Translated, it gives CASSPEDTEAFF.

V is TRBV28 and J is TRBJ1-2; D may be TRBD1 (5 bases). The germline V gene encodes CDR1 MDHEN and CDR2 SYDVKM. Trimming left V 3 bases short and J 4 bases short, with 15 bases between. CDR3 size: 15 residues. CDR3 in amino acids: CASSLPTAASYGYTF. The DNA of the CDR3 is TGTGCCAGCAGTTTGCCGACAGCTGCCTCCTATGGCTACACCTTC.

CDR3 sequence (DNA): TGCGCCAGCACGCATCAGGGTTCCTCCACAGATACGCAGTATTTT. Translated, it gives CASTHQGSSTDTQYF. The V call is TRBV4-1, the J call TRBJ2-3; D may be TRBD1 (5 bases). The CDR3 spans 15 residues. Trimming took 7 bases from V and 2 from J, leaving 16 bases between them. Per germline, CDR1 MGHRA and CDR2 YSYEKL.